This T cell receptor (beta chain) appears in the sequencing data of a study of T-cell reconstitution after alpha-beta-depleted transplantation in children (dated by TCRdb to the mid-2010s). Looking at the study overall: Using TCR repertoire profiling, the study followed T-cell immune reconstitution in a quantitative way in children after TCRalphabeta/CD19-depleted allogeneic hematopoietic cell transplantation.

Per the publication, the time point label means: day 60 (about 2 months) after transplantation. The treatment or condition label, as the study defines it: allogeneic hematopoietic cell transplantation with graft depleted of TCRalphabeta T cells and CD19 B cells. TCRalphabeta/CD19-depleted allogeneic hematopoietic cell grafts were given to the transplant recipients, all of whom were children. Points the paper makes about the study in general: The frequencies of hyperexpanded clones fell over the following months, and after one year, T-cell counts and TCRbeta diversity were mostly attributed to newly produced T cells. In some patients, the high TCRbeta diversity seen at day 60 was put down to recipient T cells and intrathymic progenitors that had survived conditioning. About two months after transplant, the apparently early recovery of alphabetaT-cell counts reportedly depended on just several hundred clones that had expanded rapidly and came from non-depleted graft cells.

Including cysteine and phenylalanine, the CDR3 has 16 amino acids. Of all the DNA, just the CDR3 is kept, 48 bases in frame from base 1. V is trimmed back by 0 bases and J by 3 bases, and the junction contains 6 bases that no gene match accounts for. Taken from the germline V gene, the CDR1 and CDR2 loops are SGHDT and YYEEEE. At least ten counts were recorded for this clonotype. The clone's antigen remains unknown. One base away there is no much larger clone; base qualities are not given. Library generation was performed with PCR. The sequencer was an Illumina HiSeq 2500. TCR libraries were prepared with molecular barcoding, using unique molecular identifiers to normalize TCRbeta repertoire quantification. TCRdb reanalyzed the raw reads on its own, using fastp at Q25 for trimming and MiXCR for clone calling, and kept in-frame beta chains. Records with the same CDR3 protein are collapsed into one entry carrying the most frequent genes and DNA. The sample yields some 43,000 distinct CDR3 sequences; around 9% were counted once. The ten largest make up 27% of the sample.

The sequence derives from a male patient between 2 and 10 years old who had a stem cell transplant for chronic granulomatous disease, so the T cells may come from the graft donor. In this chain, TRBV5-6 is recombined with TRBJ1-3; TRBD1 fits 7 bases in the junction. Source: PBMCs, mostly from graft donor cells, taken 60 days after TCRalphabeta/CD19-depleted stem cell transplant. The CDR3: CASSLGTGAIGNTIYF. The nucleotides are TGTGCCAGCAGCTTGGGTACAGGGGCAATTGGAAACACCATATATTTT.